A selection of T cell receptor beta chains follows, all from one sample in a study of cytomegalovirus exposure and HLA in healthy donors. Clones were sequenced by immunoSEQ multiplex PCR, and TCRdb holds only the in-frame ones, with some missing. The sample carries about 120,000 clones, roughly 10% recorded once. What was sequenced was PBMCs. These receptors all come from a woman aged 18-35 years in good health and CMV-seropositive. Both conserved end residues are part of each CDR3. Fields, in order: D gene, J gene, clone size, V gene, CDR3 protein, CDR3 DNA. The D gene is left open where the match is weak. Only part of the rows carry a size: once, few, many, or a class if the clone is expanded.

>NA|TRBJ1-5|few|TRBV19
CASSTTGDNQPQHF
TGTGCCAGTAGTACCACAGGTGACAATCAGCCCCAGCATTTT
>NA|TRBJ1-2|NA|TRBV2
CASSEGVLRGYTF
TGTGCCAGCAGCGAGGGGGTTTTGCGGGGCTACACCTTC
>TRBD2|TRBJ2-1|NA|TRBV6-6
CASGLAGVSYNEQFF
TGTGCCAGCGGACTAGCGGGAGTCTCCTACAATGAGCAGTTCTTC
>TRBD1|TRBJ2-6|NA|TRBV7-9
CASSFRTGDSGANVLTF
TGTGCCAGCAGCTTCCGGACAGGGGACTCTGGGGCCAACGTCCTGACTTTC
>NA|TRBJ2-5|few|TRBV28
CASSLIPGSISETQYF
TGTGCCAGCAGTTTAATCCCAGGGTCGATCTCAGAGACCCAGTACTTC
>NA|TRBJ2-2|NA|TRBV7-9
CASSLQAAGELFF
TGTGCCAGCAGCTTACAGGCAGCCGGGGAGCTGTTTTTT
>NA|TRBJ2-7|few|TRBV28
CARYEQYF
TGTGCACGGTACGAGCAGTACTTC
>NA|TRBJ2-3|few|TRBV7-3
CASSLSIRVNTDTQYF
TGTGCCAGCAGCTTATCAATTCGAGTAAACACAGATACGCAGTATTTT
>TRBD1|TRBJ1-2|NA|TRBV28
CASSLSGQLYGYTF
TGTGCCAGCAGTTTATCGGGACAGTTATATGGCTACACCTTC
>NA|TRBJ1-1|few|TRBV10-2
CASSDIQGNTEAFF
TGCGCCAGCAGTGACATTCAGGGGAACACTGAAGCTTTCTTT
>NA|TRBJ2-3|NA|TRBV19
CASSMITGNTDTQYF
TGTGCCAGTAGTATGATAACAGGGAACACAGATACGCAGTATTTT
>NA|TRBJ1-2|once|TRBV7-8
CASSPGVSEGHTF
TGTGCCAGCAGCCCGGGGGTTTCGGAAGGCCACACCTTC
>NA|TRBJ2-7|NA|TRBV15
CATSKEGSLYEQYF
TGTGCCACCAGCAAAGAGGGCAGCCTTTACGAGCAGTACTTC
>NA|TRBJ2-7|NA|TRBV21-1
CAILVKERRSEQYF
TGTGCCATCCTCGTAAAGGAAAGGAGAAGCGAGCAGTACTTC
>NA|TRBJ1-4|NA|TRBV7-9
CASSYSWSTNEKLFF
TGTGCCAGCAGCTATAGCTGGTCAACTAATGAAAAACTGTTTTTT
>NA|TRBJ2-1|NA|TRBV9
CASTRSGRSSYNEQFF
TGTGCCAGCACCAGAAGTGGGAGAAGCTCCTACAATGAGCAGTTCTTC
>TRBD1|TRBJ2-7|few|TRBV29-1
CSVAGGLYEQYF
TGCAGCGTTGCAGGGGGTCTCTACGAGCAGTACTTC
>NA|TRBJ1-1|few|TRBV6-1
CASLEYGWNTEAFF
TGTGCCAGCTTAGAGTATGGTTGGAACACTGAAGCTTTCTTT
>NA|TRBJ1-1|NA|TRBV7-8
CASSLTIGVMNTEAFF
TGTGCCAGCAGCTTGACTATTGGGGTAATGAACACTGAAGCTTTCTTT
>NA|TRBJ2-7|NA|TRBV29-1
CSVPGTKGGEQYF
TGCAGCGTCCCCGGGACCAAAGGGGGCGAGCAGTACTTC
>NA|TRBJ2-1|few|TRBV5-4
CASSLYGDNEQFF
TGTGCCAGCAGCTTATACGGGGACAATGAGCAGTTCTTC
>NA|TRBJ1-2|few|TRBV6-4
CASSDNQGGGYTF
TGTGCCAGCAGTGACAACCAGGGTGGCGGCTACACCTTC
>NA|TRBJ2-7|few|TRBV28
CATTRPQTYEQYF
TGTGCCACCACCCGTCCGCAGACCTACGAGCAGTACTTC
>NA|TRBJ2-3|few|TRBV9
CASSVESSRLTDTQYF
TGTGCCAGCAGCGTAGAATCTAGCCGACTCACAGATACGCAGTATTTT
>NA|TRBJ2-3|few|TRBV19
CASSIAVSTDTQYF
TGTGCCAGTAGTATTGCGGTTAGCACAGATACGCAGTATTTT
>NA|TRBJ2-1|few|TRBV13
CASSLIGRLSEQFF
TGTGCCAGCAGCTTAATCGGGAGACTTTCGGAGCAGTTCTTC
>TRBD1|TRBJ1-1|NA|TRBV30
CAWGQGAAEAFF
TGTGCCTGGGGACAGGGGGCGGCTGAAGCTTTCTTT
>NA|TRBJ1-5|NA|TRBV21-1
CASSKDPGSNQPQHF
TGTGCCAGCAGCAAAGATCCGGGGAGCAATCAGCCCCAGCATTTT
>TRBD1|TRBJ1-1|NA|TRBV18
CASSPPQGRGAFF
TGTGCCAGCTCACCTCCACAGGGGCGTGGAGCTTTCTTT
>TRBD2|TRBJ2-3|NA|TRBV7-2
CASSSQAGGADTQYF
TGTGCCAGCAGCTCCCAAGCGGGAGGCGCAGATACGCAGTATTTT
>TRBD2|TRBJ2-1|NA|TRBV2
CASSELAGGNEQFF
TGTGCCAGCAGTGAACTAGCGGGAGGGAATGAGCAGTTCTTC
>NA|TRBJ2-7|NA|TRBV5-1
CASSLGSGNSYEQYF
TGCGCCAGCAGCTTGGGCTCAGGAAACTCCTACGAGCAGTACTTC
>TRBD2|TRBJ2-4|few|TRBV5-1
CASSPTTSEKIQYF
TGCGCCAGCAGCCCAACGACTAGCGAAAAAATTCAGTACTTC
>NA|TRBJ2-1|NA|TRBV7-3
CASSASPLDEQFF
TGTGCCAGCAGCGCCAGCCCGCTAGATGAGCAGTTCTTC
>NA|TRBJ1-1|many|TRBV6-5
CASSYSIGGGVAFF
TGTGCCAGCAGTTACTCGATAGGGGGAGGGGTAGCTTTCTTT
>NA|TRBJ1-2|NA|TRBV6-1
CASIGGDYGYTF
TGTGCCAGCATAGGCGGAGACTATGGCTACACCTTC
>NA|TRBJ1-1|NA|TRBV11-2
CASSSNVVSTEAFF
TGTGCCAGCAGCTCCAACGTCGTTAGCACTGAAGCTTTCTTT
>NA|TRBJ2-1|NA|TRBV6-4
CASSDRGSGYNEQFF
TGTGCCAGCAGTGACCGAGGTAGCGGTTACAATGAGCAGTTCTTC
>TRBD2|TRBJ2-7|few|TRBV28
CASTGLAPYEQYF
TGTGCCAGCACCGGACTAGCGCCGTACGAGCAGTACTTC
>NA|TRBJ1-1|few|TRBV18
CASSSRQVNTEAFF
TGTGCCAGCTCATCTCGACAGGTGAACACTGAAGCTTTCTTT
>NA|TRBJ2-3|few|TRBV11-2
CASSLVGGSLTDTQYF
TGTGCCAGCAGCTTAGTTGGGGGCAGCCTCACAGATACGCAGTATTTT
>NA|TRBJ1-2|few|TRBV28
CASSPQTDSYGYTF
TGTGCCAGCAGTCCCCAAACCGACAGCTATGGCTACACCTTC
>TRBD2|TRBJ2-7|few|TRBV11-2
CASSALTGTSYEQYF
TGTGCCAGCAGCGCCTTAACCGGGACTAGTTACGAGCAGTACTTC
>NA|TRBJ2-3|few|TRBV6-6
CASSSNTDTQYF
TGTGCCAGCAGTTCTAACACAGATACGCAGTATTTT
>NA|TRBJ1-2|few|TRBV30
CAWSLWGGGYTF
TGTGCCTGGAGTCTGTGGGGCGGAGGCTACACCTTC
>NA|TRBJ1-3|few|TRBV14
CASSPQLGRYSGNTIYF
TGTGCCAGCAGCCCCCAGTTGGGCAGGTACTCTGGAAACACCATATATTTT
>NA|TRBJ2-3|NA|TRBV5-1
CASSLLALTPTDKQYF
TGCGCCAGCAGCTTGCTAGCGCTTACCCCCACAGATAAGCAGTATTTT
>NA|TRBJ2-7|few|TRBV28
CASSKTSSYEQYF
TGTGCCAGCAGCAAAACAAGTTCCTACGAGCAGTACTTC
>NA|TRBJ2-1|NA|TRBV6-5
CASTPGTPNEQFF
TGTGCCAGTACTCCCGGGACTCCCAATGAGCAGTTCTTC
>TRBD1|TRBJ2-1|few|TRBV6-1
CASSERGQANNEQFF
TGTGCCAGCAGTGAACGGGGACAGGCCAACAATGAGCAGTTCTTC
>TRBD1|TRBJ1-1|few|TRBV4-1
CASSPYDRVVFF
TGCGCCAGCAGCCCTTATGACAGGGTGGTTTTCTTT
>NA|TRBJ1-2|NA|TRBV5-4
CASSCGTTGQGYGYTF
TGTGCCAGCAGCTGCGGGACCACGGGCCAGGGCTATGGCTACACCTTC
>TRBD2|TRBJ2-7|NA|TRBV27
CASMFFPGGPYEQYF
TGTGCCAGCATGTTTTTTCCGGGGGGACCCTACGAGCAGTACTTC